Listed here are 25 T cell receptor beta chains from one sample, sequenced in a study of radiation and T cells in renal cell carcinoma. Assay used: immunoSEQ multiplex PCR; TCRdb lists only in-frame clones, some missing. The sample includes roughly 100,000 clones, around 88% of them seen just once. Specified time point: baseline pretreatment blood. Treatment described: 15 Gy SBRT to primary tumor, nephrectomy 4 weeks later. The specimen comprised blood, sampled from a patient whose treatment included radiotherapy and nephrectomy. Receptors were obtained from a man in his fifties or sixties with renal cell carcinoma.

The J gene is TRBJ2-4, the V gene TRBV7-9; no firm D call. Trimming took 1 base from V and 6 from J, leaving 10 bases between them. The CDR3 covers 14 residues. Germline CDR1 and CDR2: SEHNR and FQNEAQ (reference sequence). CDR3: CASSLVGYTNIQYF. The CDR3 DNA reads TGTGCCAGCAGCTTAGTTGGGTATACAAACATTCAGTACTTC.

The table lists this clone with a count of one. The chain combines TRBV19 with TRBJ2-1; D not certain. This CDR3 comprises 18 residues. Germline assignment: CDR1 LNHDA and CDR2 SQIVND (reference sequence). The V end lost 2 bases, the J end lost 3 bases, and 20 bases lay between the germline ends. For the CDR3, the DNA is TGTGCCAGTAGTATATCGCCACCGAGGCTATATGGCTACAATGAGCAGTTCTTC. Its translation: CASSISPPRLYGYNEQFF. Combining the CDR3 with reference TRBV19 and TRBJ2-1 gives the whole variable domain DGGITQSPKYLFRKEGQNVTLSCEQNLNHDAMYWYRQDPGQGLRLIYYSQIVNDFQKGDIAEGYSVSREKKESFPLTVTSAQKNPTAFYLCASSISPPRLYGYNEQFFGPGTRLTVL.

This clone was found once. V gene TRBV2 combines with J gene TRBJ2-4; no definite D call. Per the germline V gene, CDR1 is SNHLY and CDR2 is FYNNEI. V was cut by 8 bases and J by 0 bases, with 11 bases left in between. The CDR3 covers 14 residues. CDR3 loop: CASLYDLAKNIQYF. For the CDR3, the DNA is TGTGCCAGCCTTTATGACTTAGCCAAAAACATTCAGTACTTC.

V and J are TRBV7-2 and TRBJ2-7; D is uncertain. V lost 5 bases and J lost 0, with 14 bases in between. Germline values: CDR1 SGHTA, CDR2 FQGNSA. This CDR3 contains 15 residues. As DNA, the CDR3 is TGTGCCAGCAGCCTGGGCCCCACCGCCTCCTACGAGCAGTACTTC. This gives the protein CASSLGPTASYEQYF. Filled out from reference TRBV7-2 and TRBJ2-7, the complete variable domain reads GAGVSQSPSNKVTEKGKDVELRCDPISGHTALYWYRQSLGQGLEFLIYFQGNSAPDKSGLPSDRFSAERTGGSVSTLTIQRTQQEDSAVYLCASSLGPTASYEQYFGPGTRLTVT.

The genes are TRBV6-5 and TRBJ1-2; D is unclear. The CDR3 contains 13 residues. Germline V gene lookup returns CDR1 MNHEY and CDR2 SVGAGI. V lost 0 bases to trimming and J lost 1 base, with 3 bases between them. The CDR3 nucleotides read TGTGCCAGCAGTTACTCCCTTAACTATGGCTACACCTTC. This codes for CASSYSLNYGYTF.

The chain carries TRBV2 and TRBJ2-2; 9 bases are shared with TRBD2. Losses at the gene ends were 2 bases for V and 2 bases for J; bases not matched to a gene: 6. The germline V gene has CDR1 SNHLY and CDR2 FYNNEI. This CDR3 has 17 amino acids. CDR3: CASSESSGGPNTGELFF. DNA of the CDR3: TGTGCCAGCAGTGAAAGTAGCGGGGGACCCAACACCGGGGAGCTGTTTTTT.

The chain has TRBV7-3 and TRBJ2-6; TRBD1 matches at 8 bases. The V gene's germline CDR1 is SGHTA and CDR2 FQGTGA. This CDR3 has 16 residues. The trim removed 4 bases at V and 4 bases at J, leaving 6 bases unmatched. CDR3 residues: CASSYGQGMGANVLTF. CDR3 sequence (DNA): TGTGCCAGCAGCTACGGACAGGGTATGGGGGCCAACGTCCTGACTTTC.

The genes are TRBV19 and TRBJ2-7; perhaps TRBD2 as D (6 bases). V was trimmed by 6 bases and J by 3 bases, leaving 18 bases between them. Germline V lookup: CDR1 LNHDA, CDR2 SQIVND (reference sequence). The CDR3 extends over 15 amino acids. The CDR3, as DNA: TGTGCCAGTAGCACTCCGACTAGTCGTCGCTACGAGCAGTACTTC. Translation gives CASSTPTSRRYEQYF.

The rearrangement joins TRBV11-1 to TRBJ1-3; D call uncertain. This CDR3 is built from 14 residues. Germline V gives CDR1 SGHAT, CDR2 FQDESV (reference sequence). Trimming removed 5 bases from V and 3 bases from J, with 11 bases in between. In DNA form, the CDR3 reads TGTGCCAGCAGCCAAAGGACGGGTGGAAACACCATATATTTT. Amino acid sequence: CASSQRTGGNTIYF.

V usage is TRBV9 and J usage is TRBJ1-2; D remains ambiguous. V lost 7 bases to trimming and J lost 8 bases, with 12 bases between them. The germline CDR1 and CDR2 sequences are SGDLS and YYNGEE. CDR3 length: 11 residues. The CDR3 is CASGRTTGYTF. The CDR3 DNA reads TGTGCCAGCGGTAGGACTACGGGCTACACCTTC.

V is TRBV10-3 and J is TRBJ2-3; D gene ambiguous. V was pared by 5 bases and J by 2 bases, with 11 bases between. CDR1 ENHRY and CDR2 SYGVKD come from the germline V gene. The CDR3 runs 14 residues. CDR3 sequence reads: CAISYQSTTDTQYF. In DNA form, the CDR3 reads TGTGCCATCAGTTACCAGTCTACCACAGATACGCAGTATTTT.

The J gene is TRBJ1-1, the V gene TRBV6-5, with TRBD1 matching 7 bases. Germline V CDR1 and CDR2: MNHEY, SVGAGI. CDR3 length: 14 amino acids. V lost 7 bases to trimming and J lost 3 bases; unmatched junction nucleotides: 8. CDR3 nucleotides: TGTGCCAGCACCCCCCCCCAGGGGGACACTGAAGCTTTCTTT. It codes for CASTPPQGDTEAFF.

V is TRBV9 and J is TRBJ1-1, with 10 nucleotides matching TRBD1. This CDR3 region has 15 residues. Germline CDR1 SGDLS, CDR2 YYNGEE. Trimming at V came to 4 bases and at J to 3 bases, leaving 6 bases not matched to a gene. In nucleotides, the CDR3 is TGTGCCAGCAGCCCCTCAGGACAGGGGGACACTGAAGCTTTCTTT. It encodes CASSPSGQGDTEAFF.

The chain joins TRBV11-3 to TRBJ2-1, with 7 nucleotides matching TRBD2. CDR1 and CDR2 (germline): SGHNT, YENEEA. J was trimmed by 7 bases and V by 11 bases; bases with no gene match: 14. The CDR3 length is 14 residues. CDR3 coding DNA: TGTGCCCCTGGAGTCCAGCGGGACCAGAATGAGCAGTTCTTC. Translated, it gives CAPGVQRDQNEQFF.

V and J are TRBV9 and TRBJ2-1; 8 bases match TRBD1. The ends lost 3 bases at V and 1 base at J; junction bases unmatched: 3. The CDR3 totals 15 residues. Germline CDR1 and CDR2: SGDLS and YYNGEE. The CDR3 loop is CASSDTGGSYNEQFF. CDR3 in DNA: TGTGCCAGCAGCGATACAGGGGGGTCCTACAATGAGCAGTTCTTC.

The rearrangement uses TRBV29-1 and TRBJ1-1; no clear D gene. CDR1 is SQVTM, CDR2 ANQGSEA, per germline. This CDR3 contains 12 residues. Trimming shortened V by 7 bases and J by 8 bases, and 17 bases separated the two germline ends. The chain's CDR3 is CSAGLMGTEAFF. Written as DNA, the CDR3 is TGCAGCGCAGGACTAATGGGTACAGAAGCTTTCTTT.

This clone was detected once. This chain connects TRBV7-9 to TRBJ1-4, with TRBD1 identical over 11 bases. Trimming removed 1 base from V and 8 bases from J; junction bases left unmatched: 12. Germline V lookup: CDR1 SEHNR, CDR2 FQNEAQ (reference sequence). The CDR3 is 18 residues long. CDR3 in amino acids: CASSLGWTGGVTDEKLFF. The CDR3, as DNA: TGTGCCAGCAGCTTAGGTTGGACAGGGGGCGTGACTGACGAAAAACTGTTTTTT.

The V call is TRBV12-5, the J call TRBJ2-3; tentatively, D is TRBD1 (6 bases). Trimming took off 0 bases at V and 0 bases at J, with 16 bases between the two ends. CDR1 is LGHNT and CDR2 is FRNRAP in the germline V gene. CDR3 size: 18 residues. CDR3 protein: CASGLVRLDRTSTDTQYF. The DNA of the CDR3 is TGTGCTAGTGGTTTGGTACGTCTGGACAGAACTAGCACAGATACGCAGTATTTT.

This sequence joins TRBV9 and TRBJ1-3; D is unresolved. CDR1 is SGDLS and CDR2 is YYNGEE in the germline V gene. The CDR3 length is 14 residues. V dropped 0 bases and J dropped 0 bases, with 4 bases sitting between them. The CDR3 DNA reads TGTGCCAGCAGCGTAGGGAACTCTGGAAACACCATATATTTT. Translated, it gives CASSVGNSGNTIYF.

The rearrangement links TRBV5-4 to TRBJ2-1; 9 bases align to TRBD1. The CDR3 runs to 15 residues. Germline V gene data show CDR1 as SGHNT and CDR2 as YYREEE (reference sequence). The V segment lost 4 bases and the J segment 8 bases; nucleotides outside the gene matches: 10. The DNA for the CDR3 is TGTGCCAGCAGCGCATCCGGGACAGGGAATCATGAGCAGTTCTTC. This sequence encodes CASSASGTGNHEQFF.

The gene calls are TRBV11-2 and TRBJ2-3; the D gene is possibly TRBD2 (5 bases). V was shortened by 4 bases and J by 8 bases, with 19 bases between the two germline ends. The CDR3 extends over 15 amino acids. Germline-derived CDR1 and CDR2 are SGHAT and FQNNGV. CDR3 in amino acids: CASSSEGLSGLTQYF. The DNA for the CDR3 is TGTGCCAGCAGCTCCGAGGGTTTGAGCGGCCTTACGCAGTATTTT. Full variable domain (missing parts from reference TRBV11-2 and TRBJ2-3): EAGVAQSPRYKIIEKRQSVAFWCNPISGHATLYWYQQILGQGPKLLIQFQNNGVVDDSQLPKDRFSAERLKGVDSTLKIQPAKLEDSAVYLCASSSEGLSGLTQYFGPGTRLTVL.

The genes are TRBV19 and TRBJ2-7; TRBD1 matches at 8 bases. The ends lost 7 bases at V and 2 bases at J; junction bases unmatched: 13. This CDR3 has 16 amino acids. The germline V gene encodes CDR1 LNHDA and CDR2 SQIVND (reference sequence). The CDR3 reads CASTNRRGQVPYEQYF. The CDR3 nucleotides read TGTGCCAGTACCAATAGGAGGGGACAGGTACCCTACGAGCAGTACTTC. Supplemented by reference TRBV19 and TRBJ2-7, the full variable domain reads DGGITQSPKYLFRKEGQNVTLSCEQNLNHDAMYWYRQDPGQGLRLIYYSQIVNDFQKGDIAEGYSVSREKKESFPLTVTSAQKNPTAFYLCASTNRRGQVPYEQYFGPGTRLTVT.

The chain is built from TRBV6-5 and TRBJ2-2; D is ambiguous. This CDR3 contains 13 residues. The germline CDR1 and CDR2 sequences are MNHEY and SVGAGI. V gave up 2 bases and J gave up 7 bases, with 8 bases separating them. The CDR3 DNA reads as TGTGCCAGCAGTTACGGGGTAGTCGGGGAGCTGTTTTTT. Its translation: CASSYGVVGELFF.

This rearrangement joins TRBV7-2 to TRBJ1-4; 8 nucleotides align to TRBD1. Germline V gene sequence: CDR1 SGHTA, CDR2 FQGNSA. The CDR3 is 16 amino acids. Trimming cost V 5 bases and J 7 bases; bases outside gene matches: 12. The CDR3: CASSAYRGLGLEKLFF. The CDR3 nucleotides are TGTGCCAGCAGCGCCTACAGGGGGTTGGGTCTTGAAAAACTGTTTTTT.

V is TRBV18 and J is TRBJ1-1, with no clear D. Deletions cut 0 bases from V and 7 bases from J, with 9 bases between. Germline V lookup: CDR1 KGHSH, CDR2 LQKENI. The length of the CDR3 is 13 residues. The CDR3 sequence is CASSPPVRNEAFF. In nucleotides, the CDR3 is TGTGCCAGCTCACCACCGGTGAGGAATGAAGCTTTCTTT. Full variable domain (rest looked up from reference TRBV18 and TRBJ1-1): NAGVMQNPRHLVRRRGQEARLRCSPMKGHSHVYWYRQLPEEGLKFMVYLQKENIIDESGMPKERFSAEFPKEGPSILRIQQVVRGDSAAYFCASSPPVRNEAFFGQGTRLTVV.